This TCR beta chain was documented in a study of blood T cell repertoires in COVID-19. In the original analysis: Reference gene primer amplification in the assay estimated nucleated cell counts. The method was immunoSEQ multiplex PCR; TCRdb's version includes in-frame clones alone and lacks a portion of them. V, J and clone size are taken as reported in that table, and D and trimming were inferred from the DNA itself. The table has tens of thousands of clones, approximately 71% seen once. While infection was still active, Seattle patients were enrolled and then followed longitudinally. The TCR originated in a man between 70 and 80 years old with COVID-19, enrolled during active disease. The sequenced material came from peripheral blood.

The CDR3 DNA sequence: TGTGCCAGCAGTCTCCAGGGATTTGGCCAAGAGACCCAGTACTTC. The encoded protein is CASSLQGFGQETQYF. V and J are TRBV2 and TRBJ2-5, with D maybe TRBD1 (5 bases). This CDR3 is 15 amino acids long. V lost 5 bases to trimming and J lost 1 base, with 14 bases between them. Germline CDR1 SNHLY, CDR2 FYNNEI.